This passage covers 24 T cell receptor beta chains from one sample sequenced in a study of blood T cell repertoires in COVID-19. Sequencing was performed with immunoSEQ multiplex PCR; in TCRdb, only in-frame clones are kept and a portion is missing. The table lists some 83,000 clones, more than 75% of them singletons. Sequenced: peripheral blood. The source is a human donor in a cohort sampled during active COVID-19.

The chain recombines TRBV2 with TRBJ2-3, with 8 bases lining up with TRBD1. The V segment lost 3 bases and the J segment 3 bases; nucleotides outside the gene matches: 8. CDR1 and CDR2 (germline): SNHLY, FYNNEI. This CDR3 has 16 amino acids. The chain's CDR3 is CASSDDRGKGTDTQYF. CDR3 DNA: TGTGCCAGCAGTGACGACAGGGGCAAAGGGACAGATACGCAGTATTTT.

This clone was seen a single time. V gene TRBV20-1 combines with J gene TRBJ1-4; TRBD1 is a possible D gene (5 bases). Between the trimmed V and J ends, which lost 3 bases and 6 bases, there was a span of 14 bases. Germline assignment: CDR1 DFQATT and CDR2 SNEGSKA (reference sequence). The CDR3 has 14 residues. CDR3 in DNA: TGCAGTGCTAGTTTAGGTGGAGGGGATGAAAAACTGTTTTTT. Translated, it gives CSASLGGGDEKLFF.

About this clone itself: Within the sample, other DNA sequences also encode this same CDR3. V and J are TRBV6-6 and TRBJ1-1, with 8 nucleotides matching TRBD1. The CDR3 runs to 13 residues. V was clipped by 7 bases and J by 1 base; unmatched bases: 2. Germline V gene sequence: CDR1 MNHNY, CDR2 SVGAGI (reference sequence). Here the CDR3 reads CASIDRGNTEAFF. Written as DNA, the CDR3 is TGTGCCAGCATCGACAGGGGGAACACTGAAGCTTTCTTT.

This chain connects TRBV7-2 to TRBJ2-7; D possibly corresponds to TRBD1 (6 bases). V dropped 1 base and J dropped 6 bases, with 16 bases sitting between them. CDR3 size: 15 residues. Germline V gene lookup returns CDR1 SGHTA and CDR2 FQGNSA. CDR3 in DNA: TGTGCCAGCAGCTTAGGAACAGGGACCCCGGGCGAGCAGTACTTC. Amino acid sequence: CASSLGTGTPGEQYF.

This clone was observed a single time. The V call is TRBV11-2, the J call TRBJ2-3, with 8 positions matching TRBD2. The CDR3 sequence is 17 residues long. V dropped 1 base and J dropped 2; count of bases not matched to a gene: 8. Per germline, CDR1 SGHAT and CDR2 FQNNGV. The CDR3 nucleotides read TGTGCCAGCAGCTTAGGCGGGGCGGGGGGATACACAGATACGCAGTATTTT. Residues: CASSLGGAGGYTDTQYF. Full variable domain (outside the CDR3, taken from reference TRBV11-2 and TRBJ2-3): EAGVAQSPRYKIIEKRQSVAFWCNPISGHATLYWYQQILGQGPKLLIQFQNNGVVDDSQLPKDRFSAERLKGVDSTLKIQPAKLEDSAVYLCASSLGGAGGYTDTQYFGPGTRLTVL.

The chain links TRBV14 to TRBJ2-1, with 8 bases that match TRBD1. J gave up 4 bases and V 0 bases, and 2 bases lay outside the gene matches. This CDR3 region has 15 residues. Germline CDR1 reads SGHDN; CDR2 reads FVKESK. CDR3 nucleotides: TGTGCCAGCAGCCAAGAATGGACAGGGTACAATGAGCAGTTCTTC. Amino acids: CASSQEWTGYNEQFF.

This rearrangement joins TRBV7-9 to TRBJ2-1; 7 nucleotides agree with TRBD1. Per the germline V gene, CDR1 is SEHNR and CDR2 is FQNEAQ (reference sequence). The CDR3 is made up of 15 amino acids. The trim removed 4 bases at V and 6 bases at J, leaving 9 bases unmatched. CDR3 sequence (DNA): TGTGCCAGCAGCTCTTGGGACAGAGTGTCCAATGAGCAGTTCTTC. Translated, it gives CASSSWDRVSNEQFF. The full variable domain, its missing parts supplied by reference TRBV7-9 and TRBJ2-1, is DTGVSQNPRHKITKRGQNVTFRCDPISEHNRLYWYRQTLGQGPEFLTYFQNEAQLEKSRLLSDRFSAERPKGSFSTLEIQRTEQGDSAMYLCASSSWDRVSNEQFFGPGTRLTVL.

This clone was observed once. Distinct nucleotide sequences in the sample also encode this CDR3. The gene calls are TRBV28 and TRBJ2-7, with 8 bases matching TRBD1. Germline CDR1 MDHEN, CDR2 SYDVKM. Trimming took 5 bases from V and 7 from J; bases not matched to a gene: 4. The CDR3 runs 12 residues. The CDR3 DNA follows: TGTGCCAGCAGTCTCAGGGGGCGAGAGCAGTACTTC. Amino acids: CASSLRGREQYF.

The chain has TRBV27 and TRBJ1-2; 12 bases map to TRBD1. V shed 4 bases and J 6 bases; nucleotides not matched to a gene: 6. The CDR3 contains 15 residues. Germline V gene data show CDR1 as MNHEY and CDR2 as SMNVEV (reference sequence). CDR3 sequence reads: CASSSAGQGANGYTF. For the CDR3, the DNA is TGTGCCAGCAGTTCCGCGGGACAGGGGGCCAATGGCTACACCTTC.

The CDR3 DNA reads TGTGCCATCAGGGGTAGCGGGGGTGTACAAGAGACCCAGTACTTC. It yields the protein CAIRGSGGVQETQYF. The chain carries TRBV10-3 and TRBJ2-5, with 9 positions matching TRBD2. Per the germline V gene, CDR1 is ENHRY and CDR2 is SYGVKD. Trimming cost V 6 bases and J 2 bases; bases outside gene matches: 7. This CDR3 is built from 15 residues.

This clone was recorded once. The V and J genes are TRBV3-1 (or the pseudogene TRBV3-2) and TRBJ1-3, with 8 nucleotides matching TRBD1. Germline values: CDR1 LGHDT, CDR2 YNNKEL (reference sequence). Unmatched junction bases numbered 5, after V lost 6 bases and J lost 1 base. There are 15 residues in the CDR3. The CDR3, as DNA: TGTGCCAGCAGTACAGGGGGATTGTCTGGAAACACCATATATTTT. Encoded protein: CASSTGGLSGNTIYF.

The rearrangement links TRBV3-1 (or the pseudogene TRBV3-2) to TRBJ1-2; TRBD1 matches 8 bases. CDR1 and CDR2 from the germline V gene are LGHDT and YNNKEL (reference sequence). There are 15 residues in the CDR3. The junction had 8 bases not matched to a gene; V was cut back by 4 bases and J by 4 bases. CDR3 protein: CASSLGTGGGYGYTF. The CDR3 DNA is TGTGCCAGCAGCCTCGGGACAGGCGGGGGCTATGGCTACACCTTC.

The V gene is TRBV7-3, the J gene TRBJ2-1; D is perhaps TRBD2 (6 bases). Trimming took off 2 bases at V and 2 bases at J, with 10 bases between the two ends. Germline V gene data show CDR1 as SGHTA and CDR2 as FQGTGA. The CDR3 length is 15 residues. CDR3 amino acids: CASSLVAVAYNEQFF. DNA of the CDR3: TGTGCCAGCAGCTTAGTAGCGGTCGCCTACAATGAGCAGTTCTTC.

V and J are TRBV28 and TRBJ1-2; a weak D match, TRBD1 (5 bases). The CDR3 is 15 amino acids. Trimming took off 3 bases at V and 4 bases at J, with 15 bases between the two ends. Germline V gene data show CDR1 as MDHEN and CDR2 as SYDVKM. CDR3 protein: CASSLVGGRAYGYTF. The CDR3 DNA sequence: TGTGCCAGCAGTTTGGTGGGGGGACGGGCCTATGGCTACACCTTC.

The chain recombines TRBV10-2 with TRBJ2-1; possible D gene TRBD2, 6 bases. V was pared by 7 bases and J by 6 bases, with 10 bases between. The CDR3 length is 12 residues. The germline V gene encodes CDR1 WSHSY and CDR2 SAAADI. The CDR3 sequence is CASKAGINEQFF. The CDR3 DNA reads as TGCGCCAGCAAGGCGGGGATCAATGAGCAGTTCTTC.

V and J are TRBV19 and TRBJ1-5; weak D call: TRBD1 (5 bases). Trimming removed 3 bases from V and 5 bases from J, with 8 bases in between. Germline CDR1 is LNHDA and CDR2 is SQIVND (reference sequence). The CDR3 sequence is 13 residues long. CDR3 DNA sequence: TGTGCCAGTAGTATGGGGGGGGATCAGCCCCAGCATTTT. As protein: CASSMGGDQPQHF.

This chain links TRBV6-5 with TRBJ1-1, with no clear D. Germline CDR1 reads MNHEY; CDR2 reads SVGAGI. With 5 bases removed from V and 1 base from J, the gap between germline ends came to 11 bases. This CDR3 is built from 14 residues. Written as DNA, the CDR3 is TGTGCCAGCAGTACCCGGACTGCGAACACTGAAGCTTTCTTT. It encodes CASSTRTANTEAFF.

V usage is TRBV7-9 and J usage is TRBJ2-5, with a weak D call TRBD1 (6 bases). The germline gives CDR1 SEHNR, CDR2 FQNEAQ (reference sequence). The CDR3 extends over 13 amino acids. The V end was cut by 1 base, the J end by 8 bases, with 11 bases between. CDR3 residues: CASSLEGHTTQYF. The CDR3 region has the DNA TGTGCCAGCAGCTTAGAGGGACACACAACCCAGTACTTC.

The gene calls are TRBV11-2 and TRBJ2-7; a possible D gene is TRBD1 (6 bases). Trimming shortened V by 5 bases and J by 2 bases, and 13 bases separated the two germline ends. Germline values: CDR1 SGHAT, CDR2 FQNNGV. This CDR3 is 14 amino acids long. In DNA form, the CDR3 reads TGTGCCAGCAGCCCCCTGGGGGCAACCTACGAGCAGTACTTC. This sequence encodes CASSPLGATYEQYF.

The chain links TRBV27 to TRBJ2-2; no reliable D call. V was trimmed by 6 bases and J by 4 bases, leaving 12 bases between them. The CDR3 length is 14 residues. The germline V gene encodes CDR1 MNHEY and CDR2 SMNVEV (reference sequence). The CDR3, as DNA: TGTGCCAGCAGCCGCCTACACAGCACCGGGGAGCTGTTTTTT. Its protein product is CASSRLHSTGELFF.

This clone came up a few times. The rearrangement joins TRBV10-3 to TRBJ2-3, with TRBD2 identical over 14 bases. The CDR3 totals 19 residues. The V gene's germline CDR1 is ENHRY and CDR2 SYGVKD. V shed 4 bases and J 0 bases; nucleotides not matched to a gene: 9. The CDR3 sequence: CAISGEGTSGGRSTDTQYF. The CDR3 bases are TGTGCCATCAGTGGGGAAGGGACTAGCGGGGGCCGTAGCACAGATACGCAGTATTTT.

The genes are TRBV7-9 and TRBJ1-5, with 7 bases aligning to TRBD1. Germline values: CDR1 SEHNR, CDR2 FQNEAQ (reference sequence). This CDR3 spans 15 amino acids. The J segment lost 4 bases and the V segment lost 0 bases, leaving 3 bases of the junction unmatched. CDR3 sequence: CASSLAGGRNQPQHF. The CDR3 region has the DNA TGTGCCAGCAGCTTAGCAGGGGGCAGGAATCAGCCCCAGCATTTT.

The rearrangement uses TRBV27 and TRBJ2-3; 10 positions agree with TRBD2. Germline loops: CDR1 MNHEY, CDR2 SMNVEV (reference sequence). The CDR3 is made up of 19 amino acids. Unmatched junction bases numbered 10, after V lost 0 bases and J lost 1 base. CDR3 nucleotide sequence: TGTGCCAGCAGTTTATCGCGACTAGCGGGCCACCCGGGCACAGATACGCAGTATTTT. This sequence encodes CASSLSRLAGHPGTDTQYF.

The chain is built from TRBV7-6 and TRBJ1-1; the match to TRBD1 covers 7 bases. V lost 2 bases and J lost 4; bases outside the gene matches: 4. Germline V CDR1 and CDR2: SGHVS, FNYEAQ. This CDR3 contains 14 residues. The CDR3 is CASSLNRGGTEAFF. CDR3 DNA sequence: TGTGCCAGCAGCTTAAACAGGGGAGGCACTGAAGCTTTCTTT.